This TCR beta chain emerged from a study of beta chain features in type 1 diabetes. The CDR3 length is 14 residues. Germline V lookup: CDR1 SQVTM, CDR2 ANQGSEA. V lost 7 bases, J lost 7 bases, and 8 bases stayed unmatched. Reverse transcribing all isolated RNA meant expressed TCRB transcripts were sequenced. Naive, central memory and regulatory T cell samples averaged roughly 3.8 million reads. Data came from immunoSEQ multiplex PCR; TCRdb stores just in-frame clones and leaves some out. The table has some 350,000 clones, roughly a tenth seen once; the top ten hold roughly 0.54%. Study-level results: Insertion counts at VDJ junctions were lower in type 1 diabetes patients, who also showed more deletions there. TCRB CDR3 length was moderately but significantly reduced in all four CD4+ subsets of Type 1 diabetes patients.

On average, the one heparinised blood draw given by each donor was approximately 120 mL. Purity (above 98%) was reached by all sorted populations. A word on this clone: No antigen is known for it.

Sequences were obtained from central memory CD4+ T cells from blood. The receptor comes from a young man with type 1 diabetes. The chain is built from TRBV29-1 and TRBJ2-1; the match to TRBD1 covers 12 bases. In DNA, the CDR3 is TGCAGCGGAAAAGGGACAGGGGGCGGGAATGAGCAGTTCTTC. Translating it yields CSGKGTGGGNEQFF.